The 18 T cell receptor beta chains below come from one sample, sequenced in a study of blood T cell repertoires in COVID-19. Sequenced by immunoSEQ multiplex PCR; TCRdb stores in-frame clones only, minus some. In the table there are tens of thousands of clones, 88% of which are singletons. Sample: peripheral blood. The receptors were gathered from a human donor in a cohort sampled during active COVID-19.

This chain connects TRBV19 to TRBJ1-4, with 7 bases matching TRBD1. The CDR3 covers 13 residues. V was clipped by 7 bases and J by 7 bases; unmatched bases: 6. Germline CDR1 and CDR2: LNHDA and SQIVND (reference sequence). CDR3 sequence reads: CASIKGAGEKLFF. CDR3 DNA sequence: TGTGCCAGTATTAAGGGGGCCGGTGAAAAACTGTTTTTT.

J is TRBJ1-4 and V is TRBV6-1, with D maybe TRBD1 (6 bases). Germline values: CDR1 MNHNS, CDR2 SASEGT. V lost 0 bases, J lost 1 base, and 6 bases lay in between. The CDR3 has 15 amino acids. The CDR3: CASSEAGGTNEKLFF. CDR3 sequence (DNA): TGTGCCAGCAGTGAAGCAGGGGGAACTAATGAAAAACTGTTTTTT.

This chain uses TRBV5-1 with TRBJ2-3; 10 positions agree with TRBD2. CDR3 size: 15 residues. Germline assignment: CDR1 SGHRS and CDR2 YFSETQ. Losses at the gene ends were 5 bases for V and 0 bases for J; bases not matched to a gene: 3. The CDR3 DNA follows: TGCGCCAGCAGGAATAGCGGGGGGAGCACAGATACGCAGTATTTT. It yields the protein CASRNSGGSTDTQYF.

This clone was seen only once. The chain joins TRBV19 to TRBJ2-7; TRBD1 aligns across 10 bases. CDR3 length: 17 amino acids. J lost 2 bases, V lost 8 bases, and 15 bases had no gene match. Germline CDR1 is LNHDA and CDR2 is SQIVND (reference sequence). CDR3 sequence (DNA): TGTGCCAGTGCCCCCGGGACAGGGGCACCACTTACCTACGAGCAGTACTTC. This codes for CASAPGTGAPLTYEQYF.

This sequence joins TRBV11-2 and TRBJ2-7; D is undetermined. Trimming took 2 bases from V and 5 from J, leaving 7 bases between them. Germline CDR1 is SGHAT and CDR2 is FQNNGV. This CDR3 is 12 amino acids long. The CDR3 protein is CASSLYMHEQYF. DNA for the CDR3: TGTGCCAGCAGCTTATACATGCACGAGCAGTACTTC.

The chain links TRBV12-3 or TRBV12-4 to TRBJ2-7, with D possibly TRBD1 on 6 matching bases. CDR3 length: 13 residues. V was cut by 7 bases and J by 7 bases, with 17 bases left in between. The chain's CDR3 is CASTNQGKGEQYF. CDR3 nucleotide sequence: TGTGCCAGCACGAACCAGGGGAAGGGGGAGCAGTACTTC.

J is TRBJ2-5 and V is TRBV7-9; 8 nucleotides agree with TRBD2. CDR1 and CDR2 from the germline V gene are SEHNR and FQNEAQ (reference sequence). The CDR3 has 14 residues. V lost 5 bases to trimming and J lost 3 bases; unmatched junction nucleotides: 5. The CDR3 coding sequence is TGTGCCAGCAGCCTAAATAGCGGGGAAGAGACCCAGTACTTC. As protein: CASSLNSGEETQYF.

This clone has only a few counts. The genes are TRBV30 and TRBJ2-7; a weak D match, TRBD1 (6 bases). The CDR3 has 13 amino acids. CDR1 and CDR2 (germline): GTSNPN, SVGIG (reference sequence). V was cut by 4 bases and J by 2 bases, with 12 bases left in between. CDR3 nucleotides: TGTGCCTGGAAGCGTGACAGGCCCTACGAGCAGTACTTC. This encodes CAWKRDRPYEQYF. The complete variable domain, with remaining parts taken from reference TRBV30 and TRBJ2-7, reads SQTIHQWPATLVQPVGSPLSLECTVEGTSNPNLYWYRQAAGRGLQLLFYSVGIGQISSEVPQNLSASRPQDRQFILSSKKLLLSDSGFYLCAWKRDRPYEQYFGPGTRLTVT.

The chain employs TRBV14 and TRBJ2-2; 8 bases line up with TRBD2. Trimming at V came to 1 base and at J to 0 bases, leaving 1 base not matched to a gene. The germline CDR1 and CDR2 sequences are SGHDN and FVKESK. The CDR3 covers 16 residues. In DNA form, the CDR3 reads TGTGCCAGCAGCCAAGTAGCGGGGTCGAACACCGGGGAGCTGTTTTTT. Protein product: CASSQVAGSNTGELFF.

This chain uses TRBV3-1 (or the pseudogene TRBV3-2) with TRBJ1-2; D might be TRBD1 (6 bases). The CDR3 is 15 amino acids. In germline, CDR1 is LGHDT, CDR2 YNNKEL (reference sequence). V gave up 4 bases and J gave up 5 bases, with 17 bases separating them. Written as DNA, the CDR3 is TGTGCCAGCAGCCTGGGGGGGGCCCTTTTTTATGGCTACACCTTC. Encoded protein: CASSLGGALFYGYTF.

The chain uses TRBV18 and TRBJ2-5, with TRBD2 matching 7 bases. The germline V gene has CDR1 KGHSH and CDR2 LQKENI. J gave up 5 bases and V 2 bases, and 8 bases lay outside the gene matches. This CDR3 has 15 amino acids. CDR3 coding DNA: TGTGCCAGCTCACCAAGTCCTAGCGGCCCGGAGACCCAGTACTTC. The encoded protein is CASSPSPSGPETQYF.

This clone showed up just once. The CDR3 DNA is TGTGCCAGCAGTTTTGGGAGGGATCGGGAGACCCAGTACTTC. Protein product: CASSFGRDRETQYF. This rearrangement joins TRBV28 to TRBJ2-5, with 7 positions matching TRBD2. Trimming took 3 bases from V and 5 from J; bases not matched to a gene: 6. Germline assignment: CDR1 MDHEN and CDR2 SYDVKM. This CDR3 is built from 14 residues.

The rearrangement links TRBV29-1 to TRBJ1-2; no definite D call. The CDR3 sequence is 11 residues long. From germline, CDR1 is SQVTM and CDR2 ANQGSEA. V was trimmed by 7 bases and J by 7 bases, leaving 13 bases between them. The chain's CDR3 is CSAPEVFGYTF. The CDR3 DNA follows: TGCAGCGCCCCTGAGGTTTTTGGCTACACCTTC.

DNA of the CDR3: TGTGCCAGCAGCTTAGGGAGCGGGGAGCTCACAGATACGCAGTATTTT. This codes for CASSLGSGELTDTQYF. The chain recombines TRBV7-9 with TRBJ2-3, with 7 bases lining up with TRBD2. This CDR3 has 16 residues. Trimming at V came to 1 base and at J to 2 bases, leaving 6 bases not matched to a gene. Per the germline V gene, CDR1 is SEHNR and CDR2 is FQNEAQ (reference sequence).

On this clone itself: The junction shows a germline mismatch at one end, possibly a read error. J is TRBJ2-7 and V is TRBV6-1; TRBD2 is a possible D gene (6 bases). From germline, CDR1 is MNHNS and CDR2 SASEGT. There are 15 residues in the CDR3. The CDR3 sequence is CASREGAAGFDEQYF. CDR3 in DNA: TGTGCCAGCAGAGAAGGGGCGGCGGGGTTCGACGAGCAGTACTTC.

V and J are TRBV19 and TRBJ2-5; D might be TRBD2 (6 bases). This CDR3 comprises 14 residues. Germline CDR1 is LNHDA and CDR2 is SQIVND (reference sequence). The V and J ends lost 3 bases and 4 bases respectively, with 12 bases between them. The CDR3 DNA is TGTGCCAGTAGTATGGGACGGGAGAGAGAGACCCAGTACTTC. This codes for CASSMGRERETQYF.

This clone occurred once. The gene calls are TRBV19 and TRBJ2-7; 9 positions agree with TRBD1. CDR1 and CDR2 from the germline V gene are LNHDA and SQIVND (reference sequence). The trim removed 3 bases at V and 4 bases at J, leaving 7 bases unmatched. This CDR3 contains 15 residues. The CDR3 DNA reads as TGTGCCAGTAGTATTAGTGGGACAGGGTTGTACGAGCAGTACTTC. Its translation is CASSISGTGLYEQYF.

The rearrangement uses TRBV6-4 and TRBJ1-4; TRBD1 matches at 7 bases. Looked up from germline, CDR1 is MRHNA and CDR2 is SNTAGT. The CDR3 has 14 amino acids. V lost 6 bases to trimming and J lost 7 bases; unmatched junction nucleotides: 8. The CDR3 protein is CASSEDRESEKLFF. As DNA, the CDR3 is TGTGCCAGCAGCGAAGACAGGGAGTCTGAAAAACTGTTTTTT.